The clone carrying this T cell receptor (beta chain) was counted between two and nine times. The V gene end was trimmed by 4 bases and the J gene end by 5 bases; junction bases not matched to a gene: 5. The CDR3 has 14 amino acids. Germline assignment: CDR1 SGHRS and CDR2 YFSETQ. The data belong to a study of blood T cell repertoires in COVID-19. The wider study: T cells, B-cell-depleted T cells, or PBMCs provided the cDNA or gDNA that served as material.

The repertoire was sequenced with immunoSEQ multiplex PCR; TCRdb's copy has only in-frame clones and lacks some. This sample has around 400,000 clones, with around 83% found just once. This TCR was sampled from a woman in her forties or fifties who had recovered from COVID-19. The specimen was PBMCs or T cells enriched from blood (not recorded which). The rearrangement uses TRBV5-1 and TRBJ2-1, with 8 bases that match TRBD1. CDR3 amino acids: CASSLDRDHNEQFF. CDR3 DNA sequence: TGCGCCAGCAGCCTGGACAGGGACCACAATGAGCAGTTCTTC.